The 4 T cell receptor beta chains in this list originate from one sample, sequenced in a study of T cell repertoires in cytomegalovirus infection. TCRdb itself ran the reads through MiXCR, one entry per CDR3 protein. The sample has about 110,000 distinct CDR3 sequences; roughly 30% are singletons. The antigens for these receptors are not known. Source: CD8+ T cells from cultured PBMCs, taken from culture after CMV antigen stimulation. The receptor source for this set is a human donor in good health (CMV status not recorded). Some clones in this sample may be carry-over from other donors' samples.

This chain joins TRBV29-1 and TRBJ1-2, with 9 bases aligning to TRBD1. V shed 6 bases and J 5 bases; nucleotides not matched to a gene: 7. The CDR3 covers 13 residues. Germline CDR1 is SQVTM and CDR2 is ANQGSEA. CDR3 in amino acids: CSVGTGQLYGYTF. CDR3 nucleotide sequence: TGCAGCGTAGGGACAGGGCAACTTTATGGCTACACCTTC.

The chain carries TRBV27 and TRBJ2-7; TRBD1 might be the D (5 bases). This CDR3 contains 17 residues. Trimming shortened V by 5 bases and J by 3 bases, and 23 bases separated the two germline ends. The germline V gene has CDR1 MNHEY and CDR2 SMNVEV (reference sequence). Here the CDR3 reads CASSPTVLPNGRYEQYF. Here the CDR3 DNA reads TGTGCCAGCAGTCCGACAGTACTACCGAATGGGCGCTACGAGCAGTACTTC.

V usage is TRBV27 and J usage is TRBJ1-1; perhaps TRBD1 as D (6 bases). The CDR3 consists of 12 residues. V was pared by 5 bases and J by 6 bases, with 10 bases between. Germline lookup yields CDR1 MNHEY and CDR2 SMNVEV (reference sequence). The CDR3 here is CASSTGYSEAFF. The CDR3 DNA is TGTGCCAGCAGTACAGGGTACTCTGAAGCTTTCTTT.

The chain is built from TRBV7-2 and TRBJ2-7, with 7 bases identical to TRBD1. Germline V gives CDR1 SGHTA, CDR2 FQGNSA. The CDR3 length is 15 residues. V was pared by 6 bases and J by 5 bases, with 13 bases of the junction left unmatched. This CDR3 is CASRWTGQLSDEQYF. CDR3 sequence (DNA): TGTGCCAGCAGATGGACGGGACAGTTAAGCGACGAGCAGTACTTC.